Below, 26 T cell receptor beta chains from the same sample are listed, as sequenced in a study of OX40 agonist ivuxolimab in advanced cancers. Repertoires were generated with immunoSEQ multiplex PCR, while TCRdb's copy carries only in-frame clones and drops some. The sample gives approximately 60,000 clones, about four fifths of which show up once; over 0.95% is in the top ten. The source was CD4+ or CD8+ T cells sorted from blood, collected in a trial of the OX40 agonist ivuxolimab. Every receptor here comes from an adult with an advanced solid tumor such as melanoma, head and neck, liver or kidney cancer.

The chain combines TRBV7-2 with TRBJ2-2; D is tentatively TRBD1 or TRBD2 (6 bases each). Per germline, CDR1 SGHTA and CDR2 FQGNSA. The CDR3 runs 14 residues. V shed 1 base and J shed 7 bases, with 10 bases lying between them. This CDR3 reads CASSLEGGYGELFF. The CDR3 nucleotides are TGTGCCAGCAGCTTAGAGGGGGGATACGGGGAGCTGTTTTTT.

DNA for the CDR3: TGTGCCAGCTCACCACCGATGGGGAATAGCAATCAGCCCCAGCATTTT. Residues: CASSPPMGNSNQPQHF. The chain recombines TRBV18 with TRBJ1-5; D gene ambiguous. V was cut by 0 bases and J by 0 bases, with 9 bases left in between. CDR1 is KGHSH, CDR2 LQKENI, per germline. This CDR3 has 16 amino acids.

This clone showed up just a few times. V gene TRBV13 combines with J gene TRBJ1-1; D uncertain. Germline assignment: CDR1 PRHDT and CDR2 FYEKMQ (reference sequence). The ends were cut back, 6 bases at V and 1 base at J, with 9 bases in the middle. CDR3 size: 13 residues. The CDR3 DNA follows: TGTGCCAGCAGGTTGACGGCGAACACTGAAGCTTTCTTT. It encodes CASRLTANTEAFF. Looking up the rest from reference TRBV13 and TRBJ1-1 gives the full variable domain: AAGVIQSPRHLIKEKRETATLKCYPIPRHDTVYWYQQGPGQDPQFLISFYEKMQSDKGSIPDRFSAQQFSDYHSELNMSSLELGDSALYFCASRLTANTEAFFGQGTRLTVV.

The chain couples TRBV12-5 to TRBJ2-4; a possible D gene is TRBD2 (5 bases). In germline, CDR1 is LGHNT, CDR2 FRNRAP. The V end lost 4 bases, the J end lost 3 bases, and 16 bases lay between the germline ends. The length of the CDR3 is 16 residues. CDR3 sequence reads: CASGSPPIGGKNIQYF. DNA of the CDR3: TGTGCTAGTGGTTCTCCCCCCATTGGAGGCAAAAACATTCAGTACTTC.

The chain links TRBV30 to TRBJ2-2; D unresolved. Germline CDR1 is GTSNPN and CDR2 is SVGIG (reference sequence). The CDR3 has 11 residues. With 0 bases removed from V and 7 bases from J, the gap between germline ends came to 3 bases. CDR3 sequence (DNA): TGTGCCTGGAGTGTAGGCGGGGAGCTGTTTTTT. As protein: CAWSVGGELFF.

V and J are TRBV7-2 and TRBJ2-3, with D perhaps TRBD2 (7 bases). Trimming stripped 5 bases from V and 5 bases from J, with 17 bases between. From germline, CDR1 is SGHTA and CDR2 FQGNSA. CDR3 length: 15 residues. For the CDR3, the DNA is TGTGCCAGCAGCCCAGAGGGGGGGGTCGGAGATACGCAGTATTTT. It specifies CASSPEGGVGDTQYF.

The chain uses TRBV7-2 and TRBJ2-5; possibly TRBD2 for D (7 bases). The CDR3 length is 18 residues. Germline values: CDR1 SGHTA, CDR2 FQGNSA. The V end lost 2 bases, the J end lost 2 bases, and 21 bases lay between the germline ends. DNA of the CDR3: TGTGCCAGCAGCTTAACCGGGGGGCCAAGAGTTGTACAAGAGACCCAGTACTTC. It translates to CASSLTGGPRVVQETQYF.

V gene TRBV5-4 combines with J gene TRBJ2-3; 7 positions agree with TRBD2. The length of the CDR3 is 16 residues. Trimming at V came to 3 bases and at J to 2 bases, leaving 9 bases not matched to a gene. Germline V gene lookup returns CDR1 SGHNT and CDR2 YYREEE (reference sequence). CDR3 sequence reads: CASSWVRRGTTDTQYF. CDR3 DNA sequence: TGTGCCAGCAGCTGGGTTCGGCGGGGGACCACAGATACGCAGTATTTT.

As regards this clone: A much more abundant neighbour one base away suggests this may be a read error. The chain joins TRBV30 to TRBJ1-1, with D possibly TRBD1 on 6 matching bases. V was pared by 2 bases and J by 5 bases, with 15 bases between. Germline CDR1 reads GTSNPN; CDR2 reads SVGIG (reference sequence). This CDR3 is 14 amino acids long. The CDR3 DNA is TGTGCCTGGAGTCTCCACAGGGTGATAACTGAAGCTTTCTTT. Its translation: CAWSLHRVITEAFF.

The chain employs TRBV10-1 and TRBJ1-2; D is uncertain. Germline CDR1 WNHNN, CDR2 SYGVQD (reference sequence). The V end was cut by 5 bases, the J end by 2 bases, with 6 bases between. There are 12 residues in the CDR3. The CDR3 reads CASSNTNYGYTF. Written as DNA, the CDR3 is TGCGCCAGCAGTAACACAAACTATGGCTACACCTTC.

The CDR3 spells CASSSYPSRGYTF. In DNA form, the CDR3 reads TGTGCCAGCAGCTCATACCCCTCCCGTGGCTACACCTTC. The V and J genes are TRBV27 and TRBJ1-2; D is unresolved. Germline V gene lookup returns CDR1 MNHEY and CDR2 SMNVEV (reference sequence). The CDR3 contains 13 residues. V was pared by 6 bases and J by 7 bases, with 15 bases between.

The chain uses TRBV27 and TRBJ2-7; D call uncertain. The CDR3 has 13 residues. Trimming took off 2 bases at V and 1 base at J, with 6 bases between the two ends. Per germline, CDR1 MNHEY and CDR2 SMNVEV (reference sequence). This chain's CDR3 is CASSLKASYEQYF. In DNA form, the CDR3 reads TGTGCCAGCAGTTTAAAGGCGTCCTACGAGCAGTACTTC.

The genes are TRBV4-2 and TRBJ2-5; a weak D match, TRBD1 (6 bases). CDR1 LGHNA and CDR2 YNFKEQ come from the germline V gene. With 0 bases removed from V and 5 bases from J, the gap between germline ends came to 16 bases. This CDR3 region has 16 residues. The CDR3 region has the DNA TGTGCCAGCAGCCAAGATAACAACAGGGCGGCGGAGACCCAGTACTTC. Encoded protein: CASSQDNNRAAETQYF.

This chain links TRBV30 with TRBJ2-7; possible D gene TRBD2, 5 bases. Trimming cost V 0 bases and J 6 bases, with 12 bases left between them. The CDR3 sequence is 13 residues long. The germline V gene encodes CDR1 GTSNPN and CDR2 SVGIG (reference sequence). The DNA for the CDR3 is TGTGCCTGGAGTGTAAATAGAGGGATCGAGCAGTACTTC. Translating gives CAWSVNRGIEQYF. Using reference TRBV30 and TRBJ2-7 for the parts outside the CDR3, the full variable domain is SQTIHQWPATLVQPVGSPLSLECTVEGTSNPNLYWYRQAAGRGLQLLFYSVGIGQISSEVPQNLSASRPQDRQFILSSKKLLLSDSGFYLCAWSVNRGIEQYFGPGTRLTVT.

The chain uses TRBV27 and TRBJ1-2; the D gene is possibly TRBD1 (5 bases). CDR3 length: 13 residues. Germline values: CDR1 MNHEY, CDR2 SMNVEV (reference sequence). Trimming took 6 bases from V and 8 from J, leaving 16 bases between them. In nucleotides, the CDR3 is TGTGCCAGCAGCGGGACCCTCTTGGAGGGCTACACCTTC. Protein sequence: CASSGTLLEGYTF.

V is TRBV5-1 and J is TRBJ2-3, with TRBD2 matching 7 bases. With V trimmed by 0 bases and J by 4 bases, 8 bases remained unmatched. This CDR3 has 16 amino acids. The germline CDR1 and CDR2 sequences are SGHRS and YFSETQ. In DNA, the CDR3 is TGCGCCAGCAGCTTGGGTGGGACTACGGGGGCAGATACGCAGTATTTT. Translation: CASSLGGTTGADTQYF.

The CDR3 bases are TGTGCCTGGAGTGAAGGAGAGAATCAGCCCCAGCATTTT. It yields the protein CAWSEGENQPQHF. The chain has TRBV30 and TRBJ1-5; no clear D gene. V was trimmed by 1 base and J by 4 bases, leaving 8 bases between them. CDR3 size: 13 residues. Germline V CDR1 and CDR2: GTSNPN, SVGIG (reference sequence).

The chain is built from TRBV4-2 and TRBJ1-2; possible D gene TRBD1, 5 bases. Trimming cost V 2 bases and J 4 bases, with 11 bases left between them. Per the germline V gene, CDR1 is LGHNA and CDR2 is YNFKEQ. The CDR3 totals 14 residues. The CDR3 here is CASSQTQGAYGYTF. DNA of the CDR3: TGTGCCAGCAGCCAAACCCAGGGAGCCTATGGCTACACCTTC.

The V and J genes are TRBV6-5 and TRBJ2-5; the D is unclear. V gave up 7 bases and J gave up 8 bases, with 14 bases separating them. The CDR3 is 12 residues long. Looked up from germline, CDR1 is MNHEY and CDR2 is SVGAGI. The CDR3 sequence: CASKTETNTQYF. In nucleotides, the CDR3 is TGTGCCAGCAAAACAGAGACGAACACCCAGTACTTC.

This clone appeared a few times. The V call is TRBV20-1, the J call TRBJ2-1; no reliable D call. V gave up 7 bases and J gave up 9 bases, with 10 bases separating them. Germline CDR1 is DFQATT and CDR2 is SNEGSKA (reference sequence). The CDR3 covers 10 residues. CDR3 sequence: CSVPVGEQFF. CDR3 nucleotides: TGCAGTGTCCCAGTCGGTGAGCAGTTCTTC.

CDR3 bases: TGTGCCAGCAGCCATACTGGGCCCGACTACGAGCAGTACTTC. It codes for CASSHTGPDYEQYF. The rearrangement links TRBV5-4 to TRBJ2-7; D is undetermined. This CDR3 has 14 amino acids. Trimming left V 4 bases short and J 3 bases short, with 14 bases between. The germline V gene encodes CDR1 SGHNT and CDR2 YYREEE (reference sequence).

This chain links TRBV11-2 with TRBJ2-3; 9 bases match TRBD2. V dropped 8 bases and J dropped 6; count of bases not matched to a gene: 15. Germline lookup yields CDR1 SGHAT and CDR2 FQNNGV. The CDR3 contains 16 residues. CDR3 in DNA: TGTGCCAGCTCAACCCTTCGGGCGGGGGGGCATGATACGCAGTATTTT. Amino acid sequence: CASSTLRAGGHDTQYF.

V usage is TRBV4-1 and J usage is TRBJ2-5; possibly TRBD1 for D (6 bases). The CDR3 loop spans 13 amino acids. Germline V lookup: CDR1 MGHRA, CDR2 YSYEKL. The germline V and J ends were trimmed by 0 bases and 5 bases, with 7 bases remaining between them. DNA of the CDR3: TGCGCCAGCAGCCAAGATAGGGGGGAGACCCAGTACTTC. Translated, it gives CASSQDRGETQYF.

This clone has only a few counts. The chain recombines TRBV10-1 with TRBJ2-7; no clear D. V lost 5 bases to trimming and J lost 0 bases, with 8 bases between them. CDR3 length equals 13 residues. The germline gives CDR1 WNHNN, CDR2 SYGVQD (reference sequence). In DNA, the CDR3 is TGCGCCAGCAGTAAAGGGCCCTCCTACGAGCAGTACTTC. This gives the protein CASSKGPSYEQYF.

The chain couples TRBV5-1 to TRBJ1-2, with 7 nucleotides matching TRBD1. V lost 4 bases and J lost 5; bases outside the gene matches: 2. This CDR3 contains 12 residues. CDR1 SGHRS and CDR2 YFSETQ come from the germline V gene. The CDR3 here is CASSDRAYGYTF. In DNA, the CDR3 is TGCGCCAGCAGCGACAGGGCGTATGGCTACACCTTC.

J is TRBJ2-2 and V is TRBV5-1; D uncertain. Germline V gives CDR1 SGHRS, CDR2 YFSETQ. V was cut by 2 bases and J by 4 bases, with 3 bases left in between. CDR3 length: 12 amino acids. The chain's CDR3 is CASSFFTGELFF. The CDR3 nucleotides are TGCGCCAGCAGCTTTTTCACCGGGGAGCTGTTTTTT.